A selection of T cell receptor beta chains follows, all from one sample in a study of shared clonotypes between healthy human individuals. Clones were read by immunoSEQ multiplex PCR, and TCRdb kept only the in-frame ones, dropping some. The sample lists about 1.5 million clones, 95% to 99% occurring once. Sequenced input: naive CD4+ T cells sorted from blood. All receptors derive from a young man in good health. The CDR3 runs from the conserved cysteine through the conserved F or W. The D gene is left open where the match is weak. Part of the rows lack a size; the others show once, few, many or a class for expanded clones.

v_gene	j_gene	abundance	d_gene	CDR3nt	CDR3aa
TRBV10-3	TRBJ1-4	-	-	TGTGCCATCCGATCGGACAGTCGGGAAAAACTGTTTTTT	CAIRSDSREKLFF
TRBV5-1	TRBJ2-2	once	TRBD2	TGCGCCAGCAGCTTCGGACTAGCGCCGAACACCGGGGAGCTGTTTTTT	CASSFGLAPNTGELFF
TRBV13	TRBJ2-3	-	-	TGTGCCAGCAGCTTAGACCCCCCAGGGAGAGGCGCAGATACGCAGTATTTT	CASSLDPPGRGADTQYF
TRBV9	TRBJ2-1	-	TRBD2	TGTGCCAGCAGCGAACTAGCGGGGAGCTCCTACAATGAGCAGTTCTTC	CASSELAGSSYNEQFF
TRBV18	TRBJ2-4	-	-	TGTGCCAGCTCACCGAGGAGGGAGCTCGGTGCCAAAAACATTCAGTACTTC	CASSPRRELGAKNIQYF
TRBV5-1	TRBJ2-7	-	-	TGCGCCAGCAGTCCGGGGGCGGAGGGCCTAGAAGAGCAGTACTTC	CASSPGAEGLEEQYF
TRBV9	TRBJ1-3	-	-	TGTGCCAGCAGCGTACGTGGATTCGACAGTGCGCCTGGAAACACCATATATTTT	CASSVRGFDSAPGNTIYF
TRBV5-5	TRBJ1-5	once	-	TGTGCCAGCAGCTTTCTCAGGGAGGGTCAGCCCCAGCATTTT	CASSFLREGQPQHF
TRBV2	TRBJ1-4	-	-	TGTGCCAGCAGTGACCCTAATGAAAAACTGTTTTTT	CASSDPNEKLFF
TRBV10-2	TRBJ2-3	once	TRBD1	TGCGCCAGCCGAGGGCAGGGGGCCCCCACAGATACGCAGTATTTT	CASRGQGAPTDTQYF